The TCR beta chain described here comes from a study of blood T cell repertoires in COVID-19. Germline V gives CDR1 KGHSH, CDR2 LQKENI. There are 15 residues in the CDR3. Trimming shortened V by 1 base and J by 5 bases, and 12 bases separated the two germline ends. The assay was immunoSEQ multiplex PCR, and TCRdb's table has in-frame clones only and misses some. The table shows 170,000 or so clones, with more than 70% occurring only once. The sequenced sample was peripheral blood. The chain combines TRBV18 with TRBJ1-5; D remains unclear. The origin of this receptor is a man in his fifties with active or convalescent COVID-19. Written as DNA, the CDR3 is TGTGCCAGCTCACCACAGGCCCTGAGGGATCAGCCCCAGCATTTT. This codes for CASSPQALRDQPQHF.